The next 27 T cell receptor beta chains were all read from a single sample in a study of patients with pleural tuberculosis. From the reads, TCRdb called clonotypes with MiXCR, one entry per CDR3 protein. The data contain roughly 27,000 distinct CDR3 sequences, 18% of them singletons. Sequences were obtained from peripheral blood. The receptors derive from a human donor with pleural tuberculosis.

This clonotype was seen repeatedly, ten times or more. This sequence joins TRBV4-3 and TRBJ2-7; D may match TRBD1 or TRBD2 (6 bases each). The CDR3 extends over 15 amino acids. Germline V gene lookup returns CDR1 LGHNA and CDR2 YSLEER. Between the trimmed V and J ends, which lost 4 bases and 2 bases, there was a span of 15 bases. The CDR3 protein is CASSPQEEGAYEQYF. The CDR3 DNA reads as TGCGCCAGCAGCCCTCAGGAGGAGGGGGCCTACGAGCAGTACTTC.

As to this clonotype: A much larger clone lies a single base off, so this may be a read error. The gene calls are TRBV3-1 and TRBJ1-1, with a weak D call TRBD1 (5 bases). The CDR3 runs to 16 residues. Between the trimmed V and J ends, which lost 1 base and 3 bases, there was a span of 15 bases. Germline values: CDR1 LGHDT, CDR2 YNNKEL (reference sequence). CDR3 region: CASSQGVRTIDTEAFF. CDR3 DNA sequence: TGTGCCAGCAGCCAAGGGGTCCGGACAATAGACACTGAAGCTTTCTTT.

The sample holds a few counts of this clonotype. This may be a read error, as it is one base from a much larger clone. The chain links TRBV29-1 to TRBJ1-2, with 9 bases fitting TRBD1. The junction had 9 bases not matched to a gene; V was cut back by 8 bases and J by 2 bases. Looked up from germline, CDR1 is SQVTM and CDR2 is ANQGSEA. This CDR3 is built from 14 residues. The CDR3 is CSSYVTGGNYGYTF. The CDR3 DNA is TGCAGCTCGTACGTGACAGGGGGGAACTATGGCTACACCTTC.

This clonotype was counted at least ten times. The chain recombines TRBV29-1 with TRBJ2-7; no firm D call. Trimming left V 7 bases short and J 3 bases short, with 10 bases between. Germline V gene lookup returns CDR1 SQVTM and CDR2 ANQGSEA. There are 11 residues in the CDR3. The CDR3 DNA sequence: TGCAGCGCCGCCGCGGACTACGAGCAGTACTTC. Translation: CSAAADYEQYF.

This clonotype was detected many times. CDR3 region: CASSPRILYGYTF. CDR3 in DNA: TGTGCCAGCAGCCCCCGGATCCTCTATGGCTACACCTTC. The genes are TRBV5-6 and TRBJ1-2, with D unclear. Germline CDR1 is SGHDT and CDR2 is YYEEEE. The CDR3 is made up of 13 amino acids. The V end lost 4 bases, the J end lost 4 bases, and 11 bases lay between the germline ends.

This clonotype was seen at least ten times. The J gene is TRBJ2-1, the V gene TRBV13; 10 nucleotides match TRBD1. With V trimmed by 0 bases and J by 7 bases, 3 bases remained unmatched. This CDR3 contains 15 residues. Germline V gene sequence: CDR1 PRHDT, CDR2 FYEKMQ (reference sequence). CDR3 protein: CASSLGTGGGNEQFF. Here the CDR3 DNA reads TGTGCCAGCAGCTTAGGGACAGGGGGCGGGAATGAGCAGTTCTTC. Based on the CDR3 plus reference TRBV13 and TRBJ2-1, the full variable domain is AAGVIQSPRHLIKEKRETATLKCYPIPRHDTVYWYQQGPGQDPQFLISFYEKMQSDKGSIPDRFSAQQFSDYHSELNMSSLELGDSALYFCASSLGTGGGNEQFFGPGTRLTVL.

This clonotype appeared many times. The V gene is TRBV6-1, the J gene TRBJ2-7; 8 nucleotides agree with TRBD2. With 5 bases clipped from V and 2 bases from J, the junction kept 5 bases outside the gene matches. Germline lookup yields CDR1 MNHNS and CDR2 SASEGT. CDR3 length: 14 amino acids. CDR3 DNA: TGTGCCAGCAGTCCGGGACTAGGCACCTACGAGCAGTACTTC. This encodes CASSPGLGTYEQYF.

This clonotype was seen ten or more times. The rearrangement joins TRBV18 to TRBJ2-7; a weak D match, TRBD1 (6 bases). Between the trimmed V and J ends, which lost 6 bases and 5 bases, there was a span of 14 bases. The length of the CDR3 is 13 residues. CDR1 KGHSH and CDR2 LQKENI come from the germline V gene. This chain's CDR3 is CASSLDREDEQYF. The CDR3 nucleotides read TGTGCCAGCTCTTTGGACAGAGAGGACGAGCAGTACTTC.

This clonotype appeared many times. The chain links TRBV2 to TRBJ1-5; a possible D gene is TRBD1 (6 bases). From germline, CDR1 is SNHLY and CDR2 FYNNEI. Trimming stripped 3 bases from V and 0 bases from J, with 12 bases between. This CDR3 has 16 amino acids. CDR3 coding DNA: TGTGCCAGCAGTGACCCGGGGGCGCATAGCAATCAGCCCCAGCATTTT. Translation gives CASSDPGAHSNQPQHF.

In this sample, this clonotype turned up many times. This sequence joins TRBV28 and TRBJ1-3, with a weak D call TRBD1 (6 bases). Germline assignment: CDR1 MDHEN and CDR2 SYDVKM. The CDR3 spans 15 residues. V lost 6 bases, J lost 2 bases, and 14 bases lay in between. CDR3 sequence reads: CASSGQKAPGNTIYF. The CDR3 DNA reads TGTGCCAGCAGCGGACAGAAGGCCCCTGGAAACACCATATATTTT.

This clonotype appeared many times. The germline gene is not matched at one end of the junction; a read error may be the cause. The V and J genes are TRBV6-2 or TRBV6-3 and TRBJ2-5; D is ambiguous. The CDR3 is 14 residues long. CDR1 and CDR2 from the germline V gene are MNHEY and SVGEGT. CDR3 sequence reads: CAGSSVDNKETQYF. CDR3 DNA sequence: TGTGCCGGCAGTTCGGTAGATAATAAGGAGACCCAGTACTTC.

This clonotype was found many times. J is TRBJ2-1 and V is TRBV24-1; D may match TRBD1 or TRBD2 (5 bases each). Germline V lookup: CDR1 KGHDR, CDR2 SFDVKD. The V end lost 3 bases, the J end lost 5 bases, and 13 bases lay between the germline ends. The CDR3 is made up of 15 amino acids. The CDR3 loop is CATSDPAGAHNEQFF. CDR3 sequence (DNA): TGTGCCACCAGTGATCCGGCCGGGGCCCACAATGAGCAGTTCTTC.

The sample holds many counts of this clonotype. The gene calls are TRBV5-5 and TRBJ2-1; 8 bases are shared with TRBD1. V trimming: 3 bases; J trimming: 7 bases; junction bases outside the gene matches: 6. CDR1 is SGHKS, CDR2 YYEKEE, per germline (reference sequence). This CDR3 is 14 amino acids long. The CDR3 region is CASSSGTGWNEQFF. For the CDR3, the DNA is TGTGCCAGCAGCTCAGGGACAGGTTGGAATGAGCAGTTCTTC. The full variable domain, with the rest looked up from reference TRBV5-5 and TRBJ2-1, is DAGVTQSPTHLIKTRGQQVTLRCSPISGHKSVSWYQQVLGQGPQFIFQYYEKEERGRGNFPDRFSARQFPNYSSELNVNALLLGDSALYLCASSSGTGWNEQFFGPGTRLTVL.

This clonotype has a count of ten or more. The genes are TRBV20-1 and TRBJ1-5, with D unclear. The CDR3 loop spans 14 amino acids. The V end was cut by 1 base, the J end by 6 bases, with 13 bases between. Germline lookup yields CDR1 DFQATT and CDR2 SNEGSKA (reference sequence). CDR3 sequence: CSARVRIGPQPQHF. The CDR3 nucleotides read TGCAGTGCTAGAGTTCGCATCGGACCTCAGCCCCAGCATTTT.

This clonotype was recorded at least ten times. The rearrangement uses TRBV7-2 and TRBJ2-5; possible D gene TRBD1, 5 bases. Trimming pared 3 bases from V and 5 bases from J, leaving 10 bases between. The germline V gene has CDR1 SGHTA and CDR2 FQGNSA. The CDR3 consists of 13 residues. The CDR3, as DNA: TGTGCCAGCAGCTTCGTCAGGGCTGAGACCCAGTACTTC. It yields the protein CASSFVRAETQYF.

This clonotype has a count of ten or more. In DNA, the CDR3 is TGTGCCAGCAGCGTTGGACTAGCGCCGCAAGAGACCCAGTACTTC. It translates to CASSVGLAPQETQYF. V is TRBV9 and J is TRBJ2-5; 9 bases align to TRBD2. The CDR3 extends over 15 amino acids. Germline values: CDR1 SGDLS, CDR2 YYNGEE. The V and J ends lost 2 bases and 2 bases, in that order; junction bases with no gene match: 4.

This clonotype was picked up many times. The chain links TRBV4-1 to TRBJ1-1; 7 nucleotides match TRBD1. J was trimmed by 1 base and V by 4 bases; bases with no gene match: 6. The CDR3 totals 15 residues. Germline V gene data show CDR1 as MGHRA and CDR2 as YSYEKL. CDR3 residues: CASSLGDRSNTEAFF. The CDR3 nucleotides read TGCGCCAGCAGCCTTGGGGACAGATCGAACACTGAAGCTTTCTTT.

This clonotype was counted many times. This chain connects TRBV6-6 to TRBJ2-1; TRBD2 matches at 8 bases. Germline-derived CDR1 and CDR2 are MNHNY and SVGAGI (reference sequence). The CDR3 is made up of 15 amino acids. V shed 2 bases, J shed 6 bases, and the junction held 6 bases outside the gene matches. Written as DNA, the CDR3 is TGTGCCAGCAGTTACCTCGGGCTAGCGGGCAATGAGCAGTTCTTC. As protein: CASSYLGLAGNEQFF.

This clonotype was detected ten times or more. The chain links TRBV20-1 to TRBJ1-1; possible D gene TRBD1, 6 bases. This CDR3 is 13 amino acids long. The germline CDR1 and CDR2 sequences are DFQATT and SNEGSKA (reference sequence). V shed 6 bases and J shed 3 bases, with 14 bases lying between them. CDR3 DNA: TGCAGTGCAGGGACCGGGGGGCACACTGAAGCTTTCTTT. Amino acids: CSAGTGGHTEAFF.

This clonotype was seen a few times. The chain links TRBV30 to TRBJ1-2, with unresolved D. Trimming shortened V by 3 bases and J by 2 bases, and 10 bases separated the two germline ends. Germline lookup yields CDR1 GTSNPN and CDR2 SVGIG (reference sequence). CDR3 length: 13 amino acids. CDR3 protein: CAWRGGLNYGYTF. In nucleotides, the CDR3 is TGTGCCTGGAGAGGTGGCTTAAACTATGGCTACACCTTC.

Worth noting for this clonotype: Germline is not matched at one junction end, which may reflect a read error. J is TRBJ1-1 and V is TRBV2, with 7 bases fitting TRBD1. The CDR3 length is 15 residues. Germline lookup yields CDR1 SNHLY and CDR2 FYNNEI. The CDR3 DNA sequence: TGTGCCAGCACCAGGGACAGTGCCTTGAACACTGAAGCTTTTTTT. This codes for CASTRDSALNTEAFF.

Remarks on this clonotype: The junction shows a germline mismatch at one end, possibly a read error. CDR3 DNA sequence: TGTGCCAACAGCCTTAGAGGGTTAGGAGGCTACAGCTTC. It encodes CANSLRGLGGYSF. The chain combines TRBV7-2 with TRBJ1-2; D not resolved. The CDR3 is 13 amino acids. Germline CDR1 reads SGHTA; CDR2 reads FQGNSA.

This clonotype rates as medium-sized (0.01 to 0.1%). The V call is TRBV20-1, the J call TRBJ1-5, with D possibly being TRBD1 (5 bases). Per the germline V gene, CDR1 is DFQATT and CDR2 is SNEGSKA (reference sequence). The CDR3 runs 12 residues. V was shortened by 7 bases and J by 4 bases, with 11 bases between the two germline ends. This CDR3 reads CSVRQNNQPQHF. CDR3 DNA: TGCAGTGTCAGACAGAATAATCAGCCCCAGCATTTT.

This clonotype has a count of ten or more. This chain links TRBV29-1 with TRBJ1-2; TRBD1 might be the D (5 bases). V shed 3 bases and J shed 3 bases, with 20 bases lying between them. The CDR3 is made up of 16 amino acids. Germline lookup yields CDR1 SQVTM and CDR2 ANQGSEA. This chain's CDR3 is CSVDSSLAEGDYGYTF. As DNA, the CDR3 is TGCAGCGTTGACAGCTCGTTGGCAGAAGGGGACTATGGCTACACCTTC.

This clonotype was seen a few times. This may be a read error, as it is one base from a much larger clone. The V gene is TRBV5-1, the J gene TRBJ1-2; D is ambiguous. Germline V gene data show CDR1 as SGHRS and CDR2 as YFSETQ. The CDR3 extends over 15 amino acids. V was shortened by 6 bases and J by 0 bases, with 15 bases between the two germline ends. This CDR3 is CASNFSSASNYGYTF. The CDR3 DNA is TGCGCCAGCAACTTTTCGTCGGCCTCTAACTATGGCTACACCTTC. Filled out from reference TRBV5-1 and TRBJ1-2, the complete variable domain reads KAGVTQTPRYLIKTRGQQVTLSCSPISGHRSVSWYQQTPGQGLQFLFEYFSETQRNKGNFPGRFSGRQFSNSRSEMNVSTLELGDSALYLCASNFSSASNYGYTFGSGTRLTVV.

This clonotype was found many times. V usage is TRBV19 and J usage is TRBJ1-5; D gene ambiguous. Trimming stripped 5 bases from V and 1 base from J, with 12 bases between. From germline, CDR1 is LNHDA and CDR2 SQIVND (reference sequence). The CDR3 is 15 amino acids. DNA for the CDR3: TGTGCCAGTAGTCTTGGCAGCTTAAGCAATCAGCCCCAGCATTTT. It translates to CASSLGSLSNQPQHF.

This clonotype was found many times. The chain has TRBV9 and TRBJ2-5, with D possibly being TRBD2 (7 bases). The CDR3 has 16 residues. Germline-derived CDR1 and CDR2 are SGDLS and YYNGEE. V lost 0 bases to trimming and J lost 8 bases, with 20 bases between them. The CDR3 bases are TGTGCCAGCAGCGTAGGAGGCGGCTTAGGGGGGGAAACCCAGTACTTC. It codes for CASSVGGGLGGETQYF.